This T cell receptor beta chain was sequenced in a study of CD8+ T cells in alopecia areata. cDNA prepared by RNA extraction and subsequent reverse transcription served as the template for sequencing. Profiling relied on immunoSEQ multiplex PCR, and the TCRdb table lists in-frame clones only, not all of them. The data show about 76,000 clones, roughly 66% seen once. V was cut by 1 base and J by 5 bases, with 11 bases left in between. Germline CDR1 is SQVTM and CDR2 is ANQGSEA. This CDR3 spans 13 amino acids. Specified treatment: oral pan-JAK inhibitor, 5-10 mg twice daily. The sample in question was CD8+ T cells sorted from blood, obtained at week 24, from a patient treated with tofacitinib. This sequence originates from a human donor with alopecia areata. V and J are TRBV29-1 and TRBJ2-5, with D maybe TRBD2 (5 bases). CDR3 DNA: TGCAGCGTTGAAGCTTCGGGGTACGAGACCCAGTACTTC. Amino acids: CSVEASGYETQYF.